This record concerns one T cell receptor beta chain sequence. In germline, CDR1 is KGHDR, CDR2 SFDVKD. The CDR3 sequence is 15 residues long. V shed 5 bases and J shed 2 bases, with 12 bases lying between them. The sample comes from a study of control samples from healthy donors and cancer patients. Data came from immunoSEQ multiplex PCR; TCRdb stores just in-frame clones and leaves some out. The sample includes about 120,000 clones, 80% to 90% seen only once; the top ten take around 40%. The sequence derives from a man aged 45-65 years in good health. V usage is TRBV24-1 and J usage is TRBJ1-5; D unclear. The specimen sequenced was blood. The CDR3: CATSASARGNQPQHF. The CDR3 nucleotides are TGTGCCACCAGTGCGTCGGCGCGGGGCAATCAGCCCCAGCATTTT.